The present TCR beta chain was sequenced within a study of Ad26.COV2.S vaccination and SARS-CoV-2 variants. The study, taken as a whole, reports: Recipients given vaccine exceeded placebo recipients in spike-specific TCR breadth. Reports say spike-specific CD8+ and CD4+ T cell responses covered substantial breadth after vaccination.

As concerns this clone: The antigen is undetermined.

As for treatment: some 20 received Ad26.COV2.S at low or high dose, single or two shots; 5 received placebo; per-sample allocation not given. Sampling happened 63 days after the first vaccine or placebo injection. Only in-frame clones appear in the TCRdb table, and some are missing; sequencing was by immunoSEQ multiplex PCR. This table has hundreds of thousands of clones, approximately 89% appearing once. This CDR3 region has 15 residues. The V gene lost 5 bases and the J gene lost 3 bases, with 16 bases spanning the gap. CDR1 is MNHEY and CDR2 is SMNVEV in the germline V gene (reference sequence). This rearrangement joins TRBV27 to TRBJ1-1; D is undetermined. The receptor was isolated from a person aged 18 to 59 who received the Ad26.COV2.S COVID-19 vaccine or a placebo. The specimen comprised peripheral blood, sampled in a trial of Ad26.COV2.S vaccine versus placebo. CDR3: CASSLEPSGDTEAFF. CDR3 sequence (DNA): TGTGCCAGCAGTCTAGAACCCTCCGGGGACACTGAAGCTTTCTTT.